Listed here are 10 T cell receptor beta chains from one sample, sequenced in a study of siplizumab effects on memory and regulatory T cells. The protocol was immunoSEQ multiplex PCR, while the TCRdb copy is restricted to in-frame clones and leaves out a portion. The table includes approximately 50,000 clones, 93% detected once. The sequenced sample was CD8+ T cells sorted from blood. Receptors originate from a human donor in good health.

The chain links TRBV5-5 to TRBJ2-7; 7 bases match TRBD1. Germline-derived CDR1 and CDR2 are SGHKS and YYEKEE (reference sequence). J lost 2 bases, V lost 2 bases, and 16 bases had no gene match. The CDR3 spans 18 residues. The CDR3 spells CASSFLPAGTAMTYEQYF. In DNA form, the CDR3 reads TGTGCCAGCAGCTTTCTCCCGGCCGGGACAGCCATGACCTACGAGCAGTACTTC.

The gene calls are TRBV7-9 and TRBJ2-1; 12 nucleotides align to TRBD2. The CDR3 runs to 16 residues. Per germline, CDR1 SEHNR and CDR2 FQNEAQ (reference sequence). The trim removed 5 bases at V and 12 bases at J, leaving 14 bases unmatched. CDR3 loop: CASSIPGTSGSWGQFF. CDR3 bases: TGTGCCAGCAGCATTCCCGGGACTAGCGGGTCTTGGGGGCAGTTCTTC.

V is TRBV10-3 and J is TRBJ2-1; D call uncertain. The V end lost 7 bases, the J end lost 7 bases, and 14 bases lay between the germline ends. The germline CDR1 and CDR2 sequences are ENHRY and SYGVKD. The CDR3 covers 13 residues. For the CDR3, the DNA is TGTGCCATCATCTCTGCGGAGAATAATGAGCAGTTCTTC. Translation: CAIISAENNEQFF.

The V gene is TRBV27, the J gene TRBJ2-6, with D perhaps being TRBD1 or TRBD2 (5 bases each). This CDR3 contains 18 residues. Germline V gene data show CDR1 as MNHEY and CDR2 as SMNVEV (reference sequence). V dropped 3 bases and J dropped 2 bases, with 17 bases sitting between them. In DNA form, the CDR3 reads TGTGCCAGCAGTTTCGGGGCTAACCCATCGGCTGGGGCCAACGTCCTGACTTTC. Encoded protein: CASSFGANPSAGANVLTF.

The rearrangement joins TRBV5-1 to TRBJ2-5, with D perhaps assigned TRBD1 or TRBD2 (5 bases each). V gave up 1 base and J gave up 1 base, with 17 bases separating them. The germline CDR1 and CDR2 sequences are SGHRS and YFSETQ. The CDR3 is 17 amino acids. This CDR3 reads CASSLIIQAGTQETQYF. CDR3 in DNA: TGCGCCAGCAGCTTGATTATACAAGCAGGGACCCAAGAGACCCAGTACTTC.

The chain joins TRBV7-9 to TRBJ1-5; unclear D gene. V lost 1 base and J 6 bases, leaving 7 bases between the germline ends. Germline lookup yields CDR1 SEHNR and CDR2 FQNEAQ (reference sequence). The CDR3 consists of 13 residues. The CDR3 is CASSLGYLQPQHF. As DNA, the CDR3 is TGTGCCAGCAGCTTAGGGTACCTTCAGCCCCAGCATTTT.

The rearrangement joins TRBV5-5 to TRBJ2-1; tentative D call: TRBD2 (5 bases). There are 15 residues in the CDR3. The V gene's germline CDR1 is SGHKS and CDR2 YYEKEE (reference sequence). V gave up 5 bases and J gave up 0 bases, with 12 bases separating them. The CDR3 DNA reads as TGTGCCAGCAGTTTTACTGAGGGCTCCTACAATGAGCAGTTCTTC. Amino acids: CASSFTEGSYNEQFF.

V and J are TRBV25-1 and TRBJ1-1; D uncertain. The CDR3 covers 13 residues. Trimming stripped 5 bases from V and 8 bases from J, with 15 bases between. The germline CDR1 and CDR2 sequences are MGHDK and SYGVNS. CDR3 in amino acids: CASSLHGMDEAFF. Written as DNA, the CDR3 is TGTGCCAGCAGTCTACACGGGATGGACGAAGCTTTCTTT.

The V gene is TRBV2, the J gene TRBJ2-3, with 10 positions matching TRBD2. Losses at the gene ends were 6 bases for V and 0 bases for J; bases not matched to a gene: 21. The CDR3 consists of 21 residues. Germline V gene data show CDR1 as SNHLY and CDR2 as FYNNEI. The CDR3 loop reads CASRRATSGLGDGGSTDTQYF. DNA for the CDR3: TGTGCCAGCAGACGAGCGACTAGCGGGCTGGGGGATGGGGGTAGCACAGATACGCAGTATTTT. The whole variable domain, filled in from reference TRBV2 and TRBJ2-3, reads EPEVTQTPSHQVTQMGQEVILRCVPISNHLYFYWYRQILGQKVEFLVSFYNNEISEKSEIFDDQFSVERPDGSNFTLKIRSTKLEDSAMYFCASRRATSGLGDGGSTDTQYFGPGTRLTVL.

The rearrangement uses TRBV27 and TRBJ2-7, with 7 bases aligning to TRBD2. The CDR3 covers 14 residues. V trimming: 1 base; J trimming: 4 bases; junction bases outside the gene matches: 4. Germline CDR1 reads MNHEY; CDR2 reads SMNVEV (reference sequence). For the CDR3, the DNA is TGTGCCAGCAGTTTATTTCAGCGGGGATACGAGCAGTACTTC. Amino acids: CASSLFQRGYEQYF.